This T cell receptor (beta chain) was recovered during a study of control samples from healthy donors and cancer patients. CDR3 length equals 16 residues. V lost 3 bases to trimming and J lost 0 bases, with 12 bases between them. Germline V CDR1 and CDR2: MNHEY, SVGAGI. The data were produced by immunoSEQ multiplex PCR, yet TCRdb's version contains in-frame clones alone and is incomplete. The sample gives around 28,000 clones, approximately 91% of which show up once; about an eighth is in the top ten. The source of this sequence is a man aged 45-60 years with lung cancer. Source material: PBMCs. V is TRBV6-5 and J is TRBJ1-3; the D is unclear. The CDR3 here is CASSYTSQSSGNTIYF. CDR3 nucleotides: TGTGCCAGCAGTTATACCTCGCAGAGCTCTGGAAACACCATATATTTT.